These 28 T cell receptor beta chains came from one sample sequenced in a study of T cell responses to AZD1222 COVID-19 vaccine. Sequencing used immunoSEQ multiplex PCR; TCRdb keeps in-frame clones, though not all of them. This repertoire shows 120,000 to 150,000 clones, approximately 94% found once; its top ten account for roughly 2%. The source was peripheral blood, collected on day 0 of AZD1222 vaccination. The receptor set was obtained from an adult in good health.

The chain is built from TRBV3-1 (or the pseudogene TRBV3-2) and TRBJ2-5; the D gene is possibly TRBD2 (7 bases). This CDR3 contains 19 residues. CDR1 and CDR2 (germline): LGHDT, YNNKEL (reference sequence). The V and J ends lost 2 bases and 4 bases respectively, with 26 bases between them. DNA of the CDR3: TGTGCCAGCAGCCAAAGGCTGGGGACCCTGAGGGGGGGCGGAGAGACCCAGTACTTC. This translates into CASSQRLGTLRGGGETQYF.

This chain joins TRBV3-1 (or the pseudogene TRBV3-2) and TRBJ1-5, with 8 bases matching TRBD1. The CDR3 consists of 15 residues. Looked up from germline, CDR1 is LGHDT and CDR2 is YNNKEL (reference sequence). V was pared by 4 bases and J by 4 bases, with 6 bases of the junction left unmatched. The CDR3 DNA reads TGTGCCAGCAGCCGGACGGACAGGGCAAATCAGCCCCAGCATTTT. This gives the protein CASSRTDRANQPQHF.

Note on this clone: A junction boundary mismatches the germline segment, possibly from a read error. V usage is TRBV5-1 and J usage is TRBJ2-1, with 8 bases lining up with TRBD1. The CDR3 extends over 15 amino acids. The germline V gene has CDR1 SGHRS and CDR2 YFSETQ. The CDR3 coding sequence is TGCGCCAGCAGTTCGGACAGGGCGTCCTACAATGAGCAGCTCTTC. Protein: CASSSDRASYNEQLF.

The chain combines TRBV5-8 with TRBJ1-1; D not resolved. The germline V gene has CDR1 SGHTS and CDR2 YDEGEE. The CDR3 runs to 14 residues. Deletions cut 4 bases from V and 2 bases from J, with 12 bases between. For the CDR3, the DNA is TGTGCCAGCAGCCTCATCGTGGCAAACACTGAAGCTTTCTTT. This encodes CASSLIVANTEAFF.

This clone was recorded only once. The chain employs TRBV6-4 and TRBJ1-1, with unresolved D. Germline V gene data show CDR1 as MRHNA and CDR2 as SNTAGT. This CDR3 comprises 15 residues. V shed 0 bases and J shed 6 bases, with 14 bases lying between them. CDR3 in amino acids: CASSDSVDARAEAFF. CDR3 sequence (DNA): TGTGCCAGCAGTGACTCGGTGGATGCAAGGGCTGAAGCTTTCTTT.

The chain couples TRBV11-2 to TRBJ2-1, with 8 bases aligning to TRBD2. The junction had 8 bases not matched to a gene; V was cut back by 0 bases and J by 4 bases. The CDR3 is 17 amino acids. Germline CDR1 reads SGHAT; CDR2 reads FQNNGV. CDR3 bases: TGTGCCAGCAGCTTAGATTCGGGAGGGCCGGGGTACAATGAGCAGTTCTTC. Protein: CASSLDSGGPGYNEQFF. The complete variable domain, with remaining parts taken from reference TRBV11-2 and TRBJ2-1, reads EAGVAQSPRYKIIEKRQSVAFWCNPISGHATLYWYQQILGQGPKLLIQFQNNGVVDDSQLPKDRFSAERLKGVDSTLKIQPAKLEDSAVYLCASSLDSGGPGYNEQFFGPGTRLTVL.

The chain couples TRBV10-1 to TRBJ1-1; unclear D gene. Between the trimmed V and J ends, which lost 7 bases and 3 bases, there was a span of 15 bases. Germline V CDR1 and CDR2: WNHNN, SYGVQD (reference sequence). The CDR3 has 14 amino acids. The DNA for the CDR3 is TGCGCCAGCATTTCTGACACTCATGACACTGAAGCTTTCTTT. It codes for CASISDTHDTEAFF.

The chain joins TRBV6-1 to TRBJ1-5, with D hard to call. Trimming took off 2 bases at V and 7 bases at J, with 9 bases between the two ends. The germline V gene encodes CDR1 MNHNS and CDR2 SASEGT. The CDR3 totals 13 residues. The CDR3 DNA sequence: TGTGCCAGCAGTGAAATCTTCGGACAGCCCCAGCATTTT. Protein: CASSEIFGQPQHF.

A single count supports this clone. The V and J genes are TRBV11-2 and TRBJ2-2; 10 bases fit TRBD2. The CDR3 extends over 19 amino acids. Germline-derived CDR1 and CDR2 are SGHAT and FQNNGV. With 1 base clipped from V and 7 bases from J, the junction kept 15 bases outside the gene matches. The CDR3 region is CASSLGALAGALGNGELFF. DNA for the CDR3: TGTGCCAGCAGCTTAGGTGCTCTAGCGGGGGCCCTCGGTAACGGGGAGCTGTTTTTT.

The rearrangement joins TRBV9 to TRBJ2-1, with 8 bases identical to TRBD1. With V trimmed by 0 bases and J by 9 bases, 8 bases remained unmatched. The CDR3 is 15 amino acids. CDR1 and CDR2 (germline): SGDLS, YYNGEE. CDR3 in amino acids: CASSVVATGDGEQFF. CDR3 DNA: TGTGCCAGCAGCGTAGTCGCGACAGGGGACGGTGAGCAGTTCTTC.

CDR3 in DNA: TGCGCCAGCAGCTTGGCCGGGGGAGAAAGGGCCTACGAAGAGACCCAGTACTTC. It encodes CASSLAGGERAYEETQYF. The V and J genes are TRBV5-1 and TRBJ2-5, with a weak D call TRBD2 (6 bases). CDR1 is SGHRS and CDR2 is YFSETQ in the germline V gene. The CDR3 has 18 residues. Trimming cost V 0 bases and J 3 bases, with 21 bases left between them.

The genes are TRBV6-5 and TRBJ1-1, with 7 nucleotides matching TRBD1. CDR1 is MNHEY, CDR2 SVGAGI, per germline. The CDR3 is 11 amino acids. Losses at the gene ends were 6 bases for V and 6 bases for J; bases not matched to a gene: 1. The CDR3 loop is CASRQGSEAFF. The CDR3 bases are TGTGCCAGCAGACAGGGGTCTGAAGCTTTCTTT.

The chain combines TRBV7-9 with TRBJ1-2; 9 bases match TRBD1. Unmatched junction bases numbered 5, after V lost 4 bases and J lost 2 bases. The CDR3 spans 15 residues. Germline CDR1 and CDR2: SEHNR and FQNEAQ (reference sequence). Here the CDR3 reads CASSSRDRENYGYTF. The CDR3 nucleotides read TGTGCCAGCAGCTCAAGGGACAGGGAGAACTATGGCTACACCTTC.

The V and J genes are TRBV27 and TRBJ2-1; D gene ambiguous. The CDR3 has 13 amino acids. Looked up from germline, CDR1 is MNHEY and CDR2 is SMNVEV (reference sequence). V lost 0 bases and J 9 bases, leaving 9 bases between the germline ends. The DNA for the CDR3 is TGTGCCAGCAGTTTATCTGGCTACCCTGAGCAGTTCTTC. This codes for CASSLSGYPEQFF.

The chain has TRBV21-1 and TRBJ1-1; the DNA was not compared with TRBD1, the D call given in the table. TRBV21-1 is a recognized pseudogene. CDR3 length: 14 amino acids. For the CDR3, the DNA is TGTGCCAGCATCGGACAGGTCAGAGACACTGAAGCTTTCTTT. This gives the protein CASIGQVRDTEAFF.

The chain has TRBV29-1 and TRBJ2-3, with 10 nucleotides matching TRBD1. The V gene end was trimmed by 8 bases and the J gene end by 2 bases; junction bases not matched to a gene: 10. From germline, CDR1 is SQVTM and CDR2 ANQGSEA. CDR3 size: 15 residues. CDR3 DNA sequence: TGCAGCCTGGCCCCGGGACAGGGGAACACAGATACGCAGTATTTT. It yields the protein CSLAPGQGNTDTQYF.

V is TRBV7-9 and J is TRBJ1-2, with 7 bases identical to TRBD1. The CDR3 loop spans 15 amino acids. The germline gives CDR1 SEHNR, CDR2 FQNEAQ (reference sequence). The V and J ends lost 7 bases and 7 bases, in that order; junction bases with no gene match: 15. The CDR3 region has the DNA TGTGCCAGCACCGAAGGACAGGCCCATAGGGGTGGCTACACCTTC. Translating it yields CASTEGQAHRGGYTF.

The chain carries TRBV19 and TRBJ2-5; 16 nucleotides agree with TRBD2. From germline, CDR1 is LNHDA and CDR2 SQIVND (reference sequence). This CDR3 comprises 17 residues. CDR3 sequence reads: CASLTGTSGGARETQYF. In nucleotides, the CDR3 is TGTGCTAGCTTGACCGGGACTAGCGGGGGGGCCAGGGAGACCCAGTACTTC.

The chain couples TRBV6-6 to TRBJ1-1; D not certain. The germline V gene has CDR1 MNHNY and CDR2 SVGAGI (reference sequence). V lost 11 bases and J 5 bases, leaving 12 bases between the germline ends. CDR3 length: 11 residues. The CDR3 DNA reads TGTGCCGCGCTAGGGAGGACTGAAGCTTTCTTT. Translated, it gives CAALGRTEAFF.

V is TRBV5-1 and J is TRBJ1-3; D may be TRBD1 (5 bases). CDR1 and CDR2 from the germline V gene are SGHRS and YFSETQ. The CDR3 spans 14 residues. V was shortened by 2 bases and J by 2 bases, with 8 bases between the two germline ends. CDR3: CASSFGTTGNTIYF. The CDR3 region has the DNA TGCGCCAGCAGCTTCGGGACGACTGGAAACACCATATATTTT.

As regards this clone: This sample includes further DNA sequences coding for the same CDR3. The rearrangement joins TRBV6-5 to TRBJ2-2; D is unresolved. The germline V gene has CDR1 MNHEY and CDR2 SVGAGI. The V end lost 4 bases, the J end lost 2 bases, and 2 bases lay between the germline ends. This CDR3 contains 12 residues. In nucleotides, the CDR3 is TGTGCCAGCAGTTTTAACACCGGGGAGCTGTTTTTT. This gives the protein CASSFNTGELFF.

The chain employs TRBV3-1 (or the pseudogene TRBV3-2) and TRBJ2-1; TRBD2 is a possible D gene (6 bases). The CDR3 has 14 residues. From germline, CDR1 is LGHDT and CDR2 YNNKEL (reference sequence). The ends were cut back, 3 bases at V and 8 bases at J, with 14 bases in the middle. CDR3 coding DNA: TGTGCCAGCAGCCAGATACTAGCACCTGATGAGCAGTTCTTC. As protein: CASSQILAPDEQFF.

The gene calls are TRBV7-9 and TRBJ1-2; no firm D call. The V end lost 1 base, the J end lost 8 bases, and 8 bases lay between the germline ends. Looked up from germline, CDR1 is SEHNR and CDR2 is FQNEAQ (reference sequence). This CDR3 is 12 amino acids long. The CDR3: CASSLVRKGYTF. The CDR3 DNA is TGTGCCAGCAGCTTAGTGAGGAAGGGCTACACCTTC.

This rearrangement joins TRBV28 to TRBJ2-7, with 9 bases fitting TRBD1. The CDR3 covers 18 residues. In germline, CDR1 is MDHEN, CDR2 SYDVKM. J lost 1 base, V lost 10 bases, and 20 bases had no gene match. The CDR3 nucleotides read TGTGCCACCAAAGAACAAGGTCTCGGGACAGGGTGGTCCTACGAGCAGTACTTC. This gives the protein CATKEQGLGTGWSYEQYF. Supplemented by reference TRBV28 and TRBJ2-7, the full variable domain reads DVKVTQSSRYLVKRTGEKVFLECVQDMDHENMFWYRQDPGLGLRLIYFSYDVKMKEKGDIPEGYSVSREKKERFSLILESASTNQTSMYLCATKEQGLGTGWSYEQYFGPGTRLTVT.

The chain links TRBV2 to TRBJ2-1; D is perhaps TRBD1 (6 bases). Between the trimmed V and J ends, which lost 5 bases and 4 bases, there was a span of 9 bases. The CDR3 is 13 residues long. Germline CDR1 SNHLY, CDR2 FYNNEI. The CDR3 loop is CASSLDRYNEQFF. In nucleotides, the CDR3 is TGTGCCAGCAGTCTGGACAGATACAATGAGCAGTTCTTC.

This sequence joins TRBV15 and TRBJ1-1; TRBD1 matches at 9 bases. Per germline, CDR1 LNHNV and CDR2 YYDKDF (reference sequence). V shed 3 bases, J shed 3 bases, and the junction held 8 bases outside the gene matches. There are 16 residues in the CDR3. CDR3 in DNA: TGTGCCACCAGCAGGCCACAGGGGGCGCGGCACACTGAAGCTTTCTTT. This codes for CATSRPQGARHTEAFF.

As to this clone: Within the sample, other DNA sequences also encode this same CDR3. V gene TRBV9 combines with J gene TRBJ1-6; D uncertain. V lost 2 bases, J lost 0 bases, and 6 bases lay in between. The CDR3 is 15 amino acids. Per the germline V gene, CDR1 is SGDLS and CDR2 is YYNGEE. In DNA form, the CDR3 reads TGTGCCAGCAGCGTGGGGAGCTCCTATAATTCACCCCTCCACTTT. It codes for CASSVGSSYNSPLHF.

The rearrangement uses TRBV10-3 and TRBJ1-1; a possible D gene is TRBD1 (5 bases). The V gene's germline CDR1 is ENHRY and CDR2 SYGVKD. Trimming cost V 10 bases and J 3 bases, with 15 bases left between them. The CDR3 sequence is 13 residues long. CDR3 in amino acids: CASKAGRDTEAFF. CDR3 in DNA: TGTGCCAGTAAGGCGGGGCGGGACACTGAAGCTTTCTTT.